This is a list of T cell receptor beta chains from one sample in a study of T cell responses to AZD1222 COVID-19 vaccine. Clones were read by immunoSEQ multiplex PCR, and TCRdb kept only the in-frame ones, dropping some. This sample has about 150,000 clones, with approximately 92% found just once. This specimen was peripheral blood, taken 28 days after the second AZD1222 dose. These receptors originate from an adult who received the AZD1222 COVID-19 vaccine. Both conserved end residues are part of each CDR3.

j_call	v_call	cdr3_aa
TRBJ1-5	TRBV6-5	CASSPEWGSVQPQHF
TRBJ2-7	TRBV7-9	CASSLWTGTFYEQYF
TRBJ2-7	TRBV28	CASNLRQGTRGEQYF
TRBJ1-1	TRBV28	CASSLGTATANTEAFF
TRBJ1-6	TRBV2	CASKSSYNSPLHF
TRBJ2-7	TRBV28	CASRRGGVSNEQYF
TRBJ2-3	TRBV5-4	CASSDRTGGSTDTQYF
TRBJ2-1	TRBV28	CASSTLGLYNEQFF
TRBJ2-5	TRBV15	CATSRGGSRETQYF
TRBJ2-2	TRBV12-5	CASGFSPGTRNTGELFF
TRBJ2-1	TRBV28	CASSTGTSVEQFF
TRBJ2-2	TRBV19	CASSIDLVAGVNTGELFF
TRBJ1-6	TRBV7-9	CASSTGVYNSPLHF
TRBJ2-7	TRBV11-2	CASSTRPTRGDEQYF
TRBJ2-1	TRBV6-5	CASSYGRGNYNEQFF
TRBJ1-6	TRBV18	CASSPPYSPLHF
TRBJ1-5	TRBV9	CASSPDVRGRFFQPQHF
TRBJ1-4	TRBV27	CASSRKGVPNEKLFF
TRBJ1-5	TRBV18	CASSPQEGSQPQHF
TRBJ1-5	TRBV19	CASSIDGQGNQPQHF
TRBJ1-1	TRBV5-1	CASSFPDRATEAFF
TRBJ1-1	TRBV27	CASSLAAGANTEAFF
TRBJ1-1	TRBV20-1	CSARVNTEAFF
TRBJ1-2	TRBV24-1	CATTRGPSVYGYTF
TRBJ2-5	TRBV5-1	CASSFHGVVQETQYF
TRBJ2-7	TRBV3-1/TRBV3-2	CASSGSYEQYF
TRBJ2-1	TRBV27	CASSLGAGRNEQFF
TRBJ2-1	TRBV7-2	CASSLADSSSYNEQFF
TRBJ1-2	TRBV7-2	CASRQNRGRIYGYTF
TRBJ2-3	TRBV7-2	CASSARTSDTQYF
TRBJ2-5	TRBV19	CASSKADQETQYF
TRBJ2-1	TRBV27	CASSFTGLAEQFF
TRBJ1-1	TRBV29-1	CSVSTGERTEAFF
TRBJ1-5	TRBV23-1	CASSRTGGNQPQHF
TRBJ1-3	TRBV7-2	CASSPGQSGNTIYF
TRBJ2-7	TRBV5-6	CASSLVGRDYEQYF
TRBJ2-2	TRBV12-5	CASGLWGKGRNTGELFF
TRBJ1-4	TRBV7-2	CASSLYGRDEKLFF
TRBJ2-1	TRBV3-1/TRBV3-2	CASSLRGEAYNEQFF
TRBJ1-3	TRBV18	CASSPDSSRGNTIYF
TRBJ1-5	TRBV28	CASSPMHQPQHF
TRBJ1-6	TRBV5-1	CASSLEGHLNSPLHF
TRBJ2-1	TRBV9	CASSVAAGAQGKQFF
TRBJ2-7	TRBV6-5	CASSSQGSDYEQYF
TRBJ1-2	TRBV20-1	CSARIPDGYTF
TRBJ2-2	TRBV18	CASSPPGLEGTGELFF
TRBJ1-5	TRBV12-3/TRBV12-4	CASSFLSQPQHF
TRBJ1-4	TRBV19	CASRGFATNEKLFF
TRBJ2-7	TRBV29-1	CSVSGTAILSSYEQYF
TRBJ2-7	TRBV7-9	CASSPRQGAYEQYF
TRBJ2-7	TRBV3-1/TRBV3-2	CASSQGRTGGYEQYF
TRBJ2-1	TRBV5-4	CASSPGLAALTGDEQFF
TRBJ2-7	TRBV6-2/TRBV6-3	CASSYSPQDRVVDEQYF
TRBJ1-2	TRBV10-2	CASSEGGLTYGYTF
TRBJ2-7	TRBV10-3	CAISEGQGFRYEQYF
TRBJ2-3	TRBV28	CASSPGVGTSGTDTQYF
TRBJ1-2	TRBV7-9	CASSLEGTGGSTYGYTF